This T cell receptor (beta chain) originates from a study of T cell changes during pregnancy in multiple sclerosis. Assay: immunoSEQ multiplex PCR; the TCRdb copy retains only in-frame clones and omits some. The table shows about 70,000 clones, with 85% to 95% occurring only once. Germline CDR1 and CDR2: MDHEN and SYDVKM. V was pared by 3 bases and J by 8 bases, with 17 bases between. This CDR3 has 16 amino acids. The material sequenced was peripheral blood, taken in the second trimester of pregnancy. This chain links TRBV28 with TRBJ1-6; perhaps TRBD1 as D (5 bases). This clonotype originated in a female donor in good health, enrolled as a control in a pregnancy study. The CDR3 spells CASSFRQKYFHSPLHF. The CDR3 DNA reads as TGTGCCAGCAGTTTCAGACAGAAATACTTTCATTCACCCCTCCACTTT.